Presented here are 20 T cell receptor beta chains from one specimen sequenced in a study of cytomegalovirus exposure and HLA in healthy donors. 13 Jbeta primers and 60 Vbeta primers were used for the PCR. Produced via immunoSEQ multiplex PCR; TCRdb's table is partial and in-frame only. The sample table sets out about 77,000 clones. Sequencing was performed on PBMCs. All receptors come from a man aged 45 to 65 in good health and CMV-seropositive.

The rearrangement joins TRBV4-1 to TRBJ2-2; perhaps TRBD2 as D (5 bases). This CDR3 contains 15 residues. Trimming stripped 2 bases from V and 1 base from J, with 8 bases between. The germline gives CDR1 MGHRA, CDR2 YSYEKL. CDR3 nucleotides: TGCGCCAGCAGCCAACACGGGGAGAACACCGGGGAGCTGTTTTTT. This encodes CASSQHGENTGELFF.

The chain joins TRBV5-8 to TRBJ2-1, with 9 bases identical to TRBD1. The CDR3 is 16 residues long. In germline, CDR1 is SGHTS, CDR2 YDEGEE. The J segment lost 9 bases and the V segment lost 4 bases, leaving 14 bases of the junction unmatched. In DNA, the CDR3 is TGTGCCAGCAGCCCCGGTCGGGACAGGGTAGCTCCTGAGCAGTTCTTC. Its protein product is CASSPGRDRVAPEQFF.

The CDR3 DNA reads TGTGCCAGCAGCTTAAGAAGGCAGGGGGTAAACATTCAGTACTTC. Its translation: CASSLRRQGVNIQYF. The J gene is TRBJ2-4, the V gene TRBV13; 7 bases are shared with TRBD1. The germline V gene has CDR1 PRHDT and CDR2 FYEKMQ (reference sequence). The V segment lost 2 bases and the J segment 6 bases; nucleotides outside the gene matches: 7. This CDR3 spans 15 amino acids.

The CDR3 sequence: CASSWGVGSYEQYF. CDR3 DNA: TGCGCCAGCAGTTGGGGAGTAGGGTCCTACGAGCAGTACTTC. The rearrangement joins TRBV10-2 to TRBJ2-7; D may be TRBD2 (5 bases). Trimming cost V 5 bases and J 1 base, with 12 bases left between them. This CDR3 comprises 14 residues. Germline CDR1 reads WSHSY; CDR2 reads SAAADI.

Its frequency marks this clone as medium-sized. The chain uses TRBV7-9 and TRBJ2-1, with D possibly matching TRBD2 (5 bases). The V end was cut by 5 bases, the J end by 0 bases, with 8 bases between. CDR1 is SEHNR and CDR2 is FQNEAQ in the germline V gene (reference sequence). The CDR3 contains 14 residues. CDR3 sequence (DNA): TGTGCCAGCAGCCTTCGGGACTCCTACAATGAGCAGTTCTTC. Translation: CASSLRDSYNEQFF.

This sequence joins TRBV7-9 and TRBJ2-2; D is ambiguous. The CDR3 totals 14 residues. Per the germline V gene, CDR1 is SEHNR and CDR2 is FQNEAQ (reference sequence). Trimming took 1 base from V and 2 from J, leaving 5 bases between them. This chain's CDR3 is CASSLELNTGELFF. The CDR3 coding sequence is TGTGCCAGCAGCTTAGAACTTAACACCGGGGAGCTGTTTTTT. Using reference TRBV7-9 and TRBJ2-2 for the parts outside the CDR3, the full variable domain is DTGVSQNPRHKITKRGQNVTFRCDPISEHNRLYWYRQTLGQGPEFLTYFQNEAQLEKSRLLSDRFSAERPKGSFSTLEIQRTEQGDSAMYLCASSLELNTGELFFGEGSRLTVL.

V and J are TRBV4-1 and TRBJ2-1, with D possibly TRBD1 on 5 matching bases. CDR3 length: 13 amino acids. CDR1 is MGHRA, CDR2 YSYEKL, per germline. V shed 1 base and J shed 5 bases, with 6 bases lying between them. CDR3 in amino acids: CASSQVGDNEQFF. The CDR3 DNA reads TGCGCCAGCAGCCAAGTAGGGGACAATGAGCAGTTCTTC.

The chain has TRBV6-5 and TRBJ2-1, with TRBD1 matching over 8 bases. J was trimmed by 9 bases and V by 6 bases; bases with no gene match: 7. Germline loops: CDR1 MNHEY, CDR2 SVGAGI. The CDR3 has 13 residues. The CDR3 coding sequence is TGTGCCAGCAGAGAGGCAGGACAGGGTGAGCAGTTCTTC. Translating it yields CASREAGQGEQFF.

This rearrangement joins TRBV4-1 to TRBJ2-1, with TRBD2 matching 7 bases. The CDR3 runs to 16 residues. Germline CDR1 and CDR2: MGHRA and YSYEKL. The trim removed 0 bases at V and 9 bases at J, leaving 11 bases unmatched. CDR3 nucleotide sequence: TGCGCCAGCAGCCAAGAAAGGACTAGAAGCCAGGCTGAGCAGTTCTTC. This translates into CASSQERTRSQAEQFF.

V and J are TRBV28 and TRBJ2-6; possible D gene TRBD1, 5 bases. CDR3 length: 14 residues. V was trimmed by 7 bases and J by 4 bases, leaving 11 bases between them. Germline V gene lookup returns CDR1 MDHEN and CDR2 SYDVKM. As DNA, the CDR3 is TGTGCCAGCACCCCGACAGCGGGGGCCAACGTCCTGACTTTC. Its translation: CASTPTAGANVLTF.

The chain uses TRBV5-1 and TRBJ2-2, with no clear D. V lost 5 bases to trimming and J lost 7 bases, with 9 bases between them. CDR1 and CDR2 (germline): SGHRS, YFSETQ. The CDR3 loop spans 12 amino acids. This chain's CDR3 is CASRVTNGELFF. In DNA, the CDR3 is TGCGCCAGCAGAGTAACAAACGGGGAGCTGTTTTTT.

The chain has TRBV5-4 and TRBJ1-2; D gene uncertain. Trimming stripped 0 bases from V and 6 bases from J, with 6 bases between. The CDR3 consists of 12 residues. The germline V gene has CDR1 SGHNT and CDR2 YYREEE (reference sequence). CDR3 sequence reads: CASSLDEDGYTF. The CDR3 DNA sequence: TGTGCCAGCAGCTTGGACGAGGATGGCTACACCTTC.

This chain joins TRBV19 and TRBJ2-4, with 8 bases lining up with TRBD1. There are 17 residues in the CDR3. Germline V gene lookup returns CDR1 LNHDA and CDR2 SQIVND (reference sequence). Losses at the gene ends were 3 bases for V and 8 bases for J; bases not matched to a gene: 15. The CDR3 DNA follows: TGTGCCAGTAGTATTTCATTAGCCTTAGGACAGGGCGACATTCAGTACTTC. It is translated as CASSISLALGQGDIQYF. The full variable domain, with the rest looked up from reference TRBV19 and TRBJ2-4, is DGGITQSPKYLFRKEGQNVTLSCEQNLNHDAMYWYRQDPGQGLRLIYYSQIVNDFQKGDIAEGYSVSREKKESFPLTVTSAQKNPTAFYLCASSISLALGQGDIQYFGAGTRLSVL.

The genes are TRBV5-5 and TRBJ2-7; maybe TRBD1 (6 bases). In germline, CDR1 is SGHKS, CDR2 YYEKEE (reference sequence). The CDR3 is 12 amino acids. The CDR3 DNA reads as TGTGCTTCCGAGGGGGATTCCTACGAGCAGTACTTC. This codes for CASEGDSYEQYF.

The chain recombines TRBV27 with TRBJ2-1; the match to TRBD2 covers 8 bases. Germline V lookup: CDR1 MNHEY, CDR2 SMNVEV (reference sequence). The junction had 14 bases not matched to a gene; V was cut back by 2 bases and J by 5 bases. This CDR3 comprises 18 residues. The CDR3 spells CASSLSFLVSGKDNEQFF. CDR3 sequence (DNA): TGTGCCAGCAGTTTAAGTTTTCTCGTTAGCGGGAAGGACAATGAGCAGTTCTTC.

V is TRBV19 and J is TRBJ2-1; 7 positions agree with TRBD1. This CDR3 is 14 amino acids long. V dropped 9 bases and J dropped 8; count of bases not matched to a gene: 13. Germline V gene data show CDR1 as LNHDA and CDR2 as SQIVND (reference sequence). The CDR3 coding sequence is TGTGCCAGCTCCCGACAGGGAAAGCTCTATGAGCAGTTCTTC. Protein product: CASSRQGKLYEQFF.

The chain combines TRBV7-9 with TRBJ1-5; 7 positions agree with TRBD1. The CDR3 is 14 residues long. Germline-derived CDR1 and CDR2 are SEHNR and FQNEAQ (reference sequence). Trimming at V came to 3 bases and at J to 3 bases, leaving 2 bases not matched to a gene. For the CDR3, the DNA is TGTGCCAGCAGCTTCGGACAGGACAATCAGCCCCAGCATTTT. The encoded protein is CASSFGQDNQPQHF. Combining the CDR3 with reference TRBV7-9 and TRBJ1-5 gives the whole variable domain DTGVSQNPRHKITKRGQNVTFRCDPISEHNRLYWYRQTLGQGPEFLTYFQNEAQLEKSRLLSDRFSAERPKGSFSTLEIQRTEQGDSAMYLCASSFGQDNQPQHFGDGTRLSIL.

The genes are TRBV6-5 and TRBJ1-1, with no clear D. Germline loops: CDR1 MNHEY, CDR2 SVGAGI. This CDR3 comprises 13 residues. Trimming removed 8 bases from V and 0 bases from J, with 10 bases in between. The CDR3 DNA follows: TGTGCCAGCCGCCAGACACTGAACACTGAAGCTTTCTTT. It encodes CASRQTLNTEAFF.

V usage is TRBV5-4 and J usage is TRBJ2-7; no clear D gene. With 5 bases removed from V and 2 bases from J, the gap between germline ends came to 17 bases. The CDR3 sequence is 15 residues long. Germline V CDR1 and CDR2: SGHNT, YYREEE (reference sequence). The CDR3 DNA sequence: TGTGCCAGCAGTCCTTATGGGTTTAGCACCTACGAGCAGTACTTC. This gives the protein CASSPYGFSTYEQYF.

The chain is built from TRBV19 and TRBJ2-2; D unclear. Germline V gene sequence: CDR1 LNHDA, CDR2 SQIVND (reference sequence). The CDR3 totals 13 residues. V shed 4 bases and J shed 5 bases, with 8 bases lying between them. The CDR3 is CASSSGYTGELFF. The DNA of the CDR3 is TGTGCCAGTAGTAGCGGATATACCGGGGAGCTGTTTTTT.